Below are 15 T cell receptor beta chains sequenced from a single sample in a study of blood T cell repertoires in COVID-19. Profiled with immunoSEQ multiplex PCR; TCRdb holds only in-frame clones, not every one. This sample yields about 210,000 clones, of which around nine tenths are seen a single time; roughly 7.1% belongs to the top ten. Sequencing was carried out using PBMCs or T cells enriched from blood (not recorded which). The receptors stem from a man aged 25-40 years in a cohort exposed to, infected with or recovered from COVID-19 (not recorded which).

The J gene is TRBJ1-1, the V gene TRBV27; the D gene is possibly TRBD1 (5 bases). The CDR3 totals 14 residues. CDR1 MNHEY and CDR2 SMNVEV come from the germline V gene (reference sequence). Trimming took off 6 bases at V and 1 base at J, with 12 bases between the two ends. The CDR3: CASRLGPRNTEAFF. The CDR3 DNA is TGTGCCAGCAGATTGGGGCCGCGGAACACTGAAGCTTTCTTT.

The V call is TRBV5-6, the J call TRBJ2-7, with TRBD2 matching over 7 bases. Unmatched junction bases numbered 10, after V lost 4 bases and J lost 6 bases. Germline CDR1 reads SGHDT; CDR2 reads YYEEEE. CDR3 length equals 14 residues. The CDR3: CASSPEIGGFEQYF. In DNA form, the CDR3 reads TGTGCCAGCAGCCCGGAGATCGGGGGGTTCGAGCAGTACTTC.

J is TRBJ2-5 and V is TRBV10-3; TRBD1 might be the D (6 bases). This CDR3 is 17 amino acids long. Germline lookup yields CDR1 ENHRY and CDR2 SYGVKD. Trimming removed 2 bases at V and 2 bases at J, with 18 bases between. In DNA form, the CDR3 reads TGTGCCATCAGTGAGGGGCGGAGTAGGACAGCACAAGAGACCCAGTACTTC. Its protein is CAISEGRSRTAQETQYF.

The chain is built from TRBV9 and TRBJ2-2, with a possible D match to TRBD1 (6 bases). There are 15 residues in the CDR3. The V gene lost 2 bases and the J gene lost 4 bases, with 12 bases spanning the gap. The germline V gene has CDR1 SGDLS and CDR2 YYNGEE. CDR3 nucleotide sequence: TGTGCCAGCAGCGTGAGGGACATCCGCACCGGGGAGCTGTTTTTT. Protein: CASSVRDIRTGELFF. The full variable domain, completed using reference TRBV9 and TRBJ2-2, is DSGVTQTPKHLITATGQRVTLRCSPRSGDLSVYWYQQSLDQGLQFLIQYYNGEERAKGNILERFSAQQFPDLHSELNLSSLELGDSALYFCASSVRDIRTGELFFGEGSRLTVL.

This clone came up a few times. The chain employs TRBV15 and TRBJ1-1, with TRBD1 matching over 7 bases. The CDR3 consists of 15 residues. After removal of 5 bases from V and 1 base from J, the junction contained 7 bases not matched to a gene. Per germline, CDR1 LNHNV and CDR2 YYDKDF (reference sequence). The CDR3: CATSGRQGQNTEAFF. The CDR3 DNA reads as TGTGCCACCAGCGGCCGACAGGGACAGAACACTGAAGCTTTCTTT.

As to this clone: It is unclear where the CDR3 begins or ends on the DNA, so no DNA is shown, and the CDR3 is as TCRdb lists it. The CDR3 sequence: CASSLEVAGGSPYF. This chain joins TRBV7-8 and TRBJ2-7; the table's D call, TRBD2, was not checked against the DNA. The CDR3 length equals 14 residues, ends included. Germline CDR1 and CDR2: SGHVS and FQNEAQ.

The rearrangement joins TRBV24-1 to TRBJ1-5; 7 bases fit TRBD1. CDR3 length: 14 residues. Looked up from germline, CDR1 is KGHDR and CDR2 is SFDVKD. Trimming cost V 7 bases and J 3 bases; bases outside gene matches: 5. In DNA, the CDR3 is TGTGCCACCAGCCAACAGGGGCTCAATCAGCCCCAGCATTTT. Translation gives CATSQQGLNQPQHF.

Regarding this clone: The same CDR3 can be traced to other DNA sequences in this sample. The CDR3 bases are TGTGCCAGCAGTTCACGAACTAGCGGGTCCTACGAGCAGTACTTC. It specifies CASSSRTSGSYEQYF. This chain uses TRBV27 with TRBJ2-7, with 9 bases aligning to TRBD2. Germline CDR1 and CDR2: MNHEY and SMNVEV (reference sequence). J was trimmed by 1 base and V by 4 bases; bases with no gene match: 5. CDR3 size: 15 residues.

The J gene is TRBJ1-1, the V gene TRBV6-2 or TRBV6-3; 7 positions agree with TRBD1. The CDR3 has 15 residues. Germline CDR1 is MNHEY and CDR2 is SVGEGT. The trim removed 2 bases at V and 2 bases at J, leaving 5 bases unmatched. CDR3 amino acids: CASSYRGLVNTEAFF. DNA of the CDR3: TGTGCCAGCAGTTACAGGGGGCTGGTCAACACTGAAGCTTTCTTT.

The chain employs TRBV12-3 or TRBV12-4 and TRBJ1-2; 8 bases line up with TRBD1. The V segment lost 5 bases and the J segment 7 bases; nucleotides outside the gene matches: 3. The CDR3 covers 12 residues. The CDR3 DNA reads TGTGCCAGCAGTATGGACAGGGCTGGCTACACCTTC. Translating gives CASSMDRAGYTF.

This clone was found once. The V gene is TRBV19, the J gene TRBJ1-1; D gene uncertain. Germline loops: CDR1 LNHDA, CDR2 SQIVND (reference sequence). Trimming shortened V by 6 bases and J by 1 base, and 6 bases separated the two germline ends. This CDR3 has 12 residues. The CDR3 bases are TGTGCCAGTAGCAACAGGAACACTGAAGCTTTCTTT. As protein: CASSNRNTEAFF.

The chain employs TRBV29-1 and TRBJ2-5, with 7 bases lining up with TRBD1. Germline CDR1 reads SQVTM; CDR2 reads ANQGSEA. The CDR3 totals 15 residues. Trimming at V came to 3 bases and at J to 4 bases, leaving 11 bases not matched to a gene. CDR3 coding DNA: TGCAGCGTTGAGGGGGTTCCGGGACAGACAGAGACCCAGTACTTC. It encodes CSVEGVPGQTETQYF.

The chain is built from TRBV19 and TRBJ2-1; 8 nucleotides agree with TRBD2. V gave up 4 bases and J gave up 9 bases; unmatched junction bases: 14. The germline V gene has CDR1 LNHDA and CDR2 SQIVND (reference sequence). The CDR3 contains 16 residues. The CDR3 reads CASSNRFQRERLEQFF. The CDR3 DNA reads as TGTGCCAGTAGTAACCGGTTCCAGCGGGAGAGGCTTGAGCAGTTCTTC.

The chain has TRBV7-9 and TRBJ2-3, with D uncertain. Germline values: CDR1 SEHNR, CDR2 FQNEAQ (reference sequence). V gave up 2 bases and J gave up 6 bases, with 6 bases separating them. This CDR3 contains 12 residues. CDR3 bases: TGTGCCAGCAGCTTAATGTCGGATACGCAGTATTTT. As protein: CASSLMSDTQYF.

The V gene is TRBV4-1, the J gene TRBJ2-7; TRBD2 agrees at 8 bases. Germline CDR1 is MGHRA and CDR2 is YSYEKL. The CDR3 is 16 amino acids. J was trimmed by 2 bases and V by 1 base; bases with no gene match: 7. The CDR3 is CASSQASSGPTYEQYF. CDR3 sequence (DNA): TGCGCCAGCAGCCAAGCCTCTAGCGGGCCCACCTACGAGCAGTACTTC.